What follows are 9 T cell receptor beta chains derived from one specimen sequenced in a study of blood T cells in healthy people across ages. A second PCR of roughly 7 to 11 cycles used a sample-barcoded 5' primer and a J-beta primer mix. TCRdb fed the 5' RACE reads into MiXCR, producing one record per CDR3 protein. The table includes roughly 1.5 million distinct CDR3 sequences, 35% to 45% detected once. The sequenced sample consisted of blood. These receptors were collected from a woman aged 18-35 years in good health.

This clonotype was seen more than once but under ten times. The rearrangement joins TRBV20-1 to TRBJ2-7; TRBD1 agrees at 7 bases. Germline CDR1 DFQATT, CDR2 SNEGSKA (reference sequence). V lost 7 bases to trimming and J lost 3 bases; unmatched junction nucleotides: 12. The CDR3 runs 14 residues. This CDR3 is CSVKDRADFYEQYF. CDR3 DNA sequence: TGCAGTGTTAAAGACAGGGCGGACTTCTACGAGCAGTACTTC.

The chain has TRBV6-6 and TRBJ1-2; 9 positions match TRBD1. Looked up from germline, CDR1 is MNHNY and CDR2 is SVGAGI (reference sequence). J lost 4 bases, V lost 4 bases, and 7 bases had no gene match. CDR3 size: 15 residues. The CDR3 nucleotides are TGTGCCAGCAGTTCCGGGACAGGGATGGGCTATGGCTACACCTTC. Protein: CASSSGTGMGYGYTF.

This clonotype was seen only a few times. V and J are TRBV13 and TRBJ2-5; D is undetermined. CDR3 size: 13 residues. Germline-derived CDR1 and CDR2 are PRHDT and FYEKMQ (reference sequence). Trimming cost V 1 base and J 11 bases, with 14 bases left between them. The DNA for the CDR3 is TGTGCCAGCAGCTTAGTAGCCCTCGGAGAGCAGTACTTC. Amino acid sequence: CASSLVALGEQYF. The complete variable domain, with remaining parts taken from reference TRBV13 and TRBJ2-5, reads AAGVIQSPRHLIKEKRETATLKCYPIPRHDTVYWYQQGPGQDPQFLISFYEKMQSDKGSIPDRFSAQQFSDYHSELNMSSLELGDSALYFCASSLVALGEQYFGPGTRLLVL.

This clonotype was picked up a small number of times. The gene calls are TRBV6-1 and TRBJ1-4; D remains ambiguous. Trimming stripped 0 bases from V and 12 bases from J, with 5 bases between. This CDR3 comprises 11 residues. Looked up from germline, CDR1 is MNHNS and CDR2 is SASEGT. For the CDR3, the DNA is TGTGCCAGCAGTGAAGCCCAGGAACTGTTTTTT. Translated, it gives CASSEAQELFF.

The chain combines TRBV25-1 with TRBJ1-6; D gene uncertain. The CDR3 contains 16 residues. Germline CDR1 is MGHDK and CDR2 is SYGVNS. V lost 3 bases to trimming and J lost 2 bases, with 11 bases between them. The CDR3 is CASSEGVNTYNSPLHF. The CDR3, as DNA: TGTGCCAGCAGTGAGGGTGTAAACACCTATAATTCACCCCTCCACTTT.

This rearrangement joins TRBV5-1 to TRBJ2-1, with 9 bases aligning to TRBD2. This CDR3 is 15 amino acids long. Germline assignment: CDR1 SGHRS and CDR2 YFSETQ. The ends lost 0 bases at V and 10 bases at J; junction bases unmatched: 8. The CDR3 protein is CASSLVVSGGQEQFF. CDR3 in DNA: TGCGCCAGCAGCTTGGTGGTTAGCGGGGGCCAAGAGCAGTTCTTC.

V and J are TRBV6-5 and TRBJ2-5; D may be TRBD1 (7 bases). The DNA end is a closer match to TRBJ2-7, so the J assignment may be wrong. The CDR3 runs to 16 residues. Per the germline V gene, CDR1 is MNHEY and CDR2 is SVGAGI. CDR3 coding DNA: TGTGCCAGCAGTTACTCGATCGTGCAGGGGGGCAACGAGCAGTACTTC. Translation gives CASSYSIVQGGNEQYF.

The chain has TRBV25-1 and TRBJ1-1; D is uncertain. The length of the CDR3 is 11 residues. Per germline, CDR1 MGHDK and CDR2 SYGVNS. The V end lost 6 bases, the J end lost 4 bases, and 6 bases lay between the germline ends. CDR3 loop: CASRGITEAFF. The CDR3 DNA is TGTGCCAGCAGGGGAATCACTGAAGCTTTCTTT.

This sequence joins TRBV7-8 and TRBJ1-2; TRBD1 might be the D (5 bases). Trimming took 1 base from V and 3 from J, leaving 12 bases between them. The CDR3 is made up of 15 amino acids. Germline V gene data show CDR1 as SGHVS and CDR2 as FQNEAQ. CDR3 bases: TGTGCCAGCAGCTTAGGAGGGGCTGTATACTATGGCTACACCTTC. Its translation is CASSLGGAVYYGYTF.